These T cell receptor beta chains were read from a single sample in a study of blood T cell repertoires in COVID-19. Profiling relied on immunoSEQ multiplex PCR, and the TCRdb table lists in-frame clones only, not all of them. The data hold 200,000 or so clones, with about 85% observed a single time. The sample comprised peripheral blood. All receptors come from a man between 65 and 79 years old with acute or convalescent COVID-19. Each CDR3 is given with its conserved first and last residue. The D gene is left open where the match is weak. The size entry is marked missing in some rows and otherwise reads once, few, many or a size class.

d_call	v_call	j_call	clone_size	cdr3_aa	cdr3_nt
NA	TRBV12-5	TRBJ1-1	NA	CASGLATGLGGTEAFF	TGTGCTAGTGGTTTGGCAACTGGGTTAGGAGGCACTGAAGCTTTCTTT
NA	TRBV5-1	TRBJ2-1	few	CASSLNTAGGEQFF	TGCGCCAGCAGCTTGAATACAGCCGGAGGTGAGCAGTTCTTC
NA	TRBV6-5	TRBJ1-6	NA	CASTGGYLNSPLHF	TGTGCCAGCACCGGGGGTTACCTAAATTCACCCCTCCACTTT
NA	TRBV9	TRBJ1-3	NA	CASSVAGAVSGNTIYF	TGTGCCAGCAGCGTAGCAGGGGCCGTATCTGGAAACACCATATATTTT
NA	TRBV5-1	TRBJ1-3	NA	CASSNTGTSGNTIYF	TGCGCCAGCAGCAATACAGGGACCTCTGGAAACACCATATATTTT
TRBD1	TRBV5-5	TRBJ2-2	NA	CASSLGQGVTGELFF	TGTGCCAGCAGCTTGGGGCAGGGGGTTACCGGGGAGCTGTTTTTT
NA	TRBV5-1	TRBJ1-4	NA	CASSLGGTNEKLFF	TGCGCCAGCAGCTTGGGTGGCACTAATGAAAAACTGTTTTTT
NA	TRBV4-2	TRBJ2-7	NA	CASSQVIGSSYEQYF	TGTGCCAGCAGCCAAGTTATTGGTAGCTCCTACGAGCAGTACTTC
NA	TRBV28	TRBJ2-7	NA	CASRMQGEGYEYF	TGTGCCAGCAGGATGCAAGGGGAAGGCTACGAGTACTTC
TRBD2	TRBV15	TRBJ2-2	NA	CATSRDRDSGRGGELFF	TGTGCCACCAGCAGAGATCGGGATAGCGGGAGGGGCGGGGAGCTGTTTTTT
TRBD1	TRBV30	TRBJ1-1	NA	CACSGGRTEAFF	TGTGCCTGTTCAGGGGGCCGGACTGAAGCTTTCTTT